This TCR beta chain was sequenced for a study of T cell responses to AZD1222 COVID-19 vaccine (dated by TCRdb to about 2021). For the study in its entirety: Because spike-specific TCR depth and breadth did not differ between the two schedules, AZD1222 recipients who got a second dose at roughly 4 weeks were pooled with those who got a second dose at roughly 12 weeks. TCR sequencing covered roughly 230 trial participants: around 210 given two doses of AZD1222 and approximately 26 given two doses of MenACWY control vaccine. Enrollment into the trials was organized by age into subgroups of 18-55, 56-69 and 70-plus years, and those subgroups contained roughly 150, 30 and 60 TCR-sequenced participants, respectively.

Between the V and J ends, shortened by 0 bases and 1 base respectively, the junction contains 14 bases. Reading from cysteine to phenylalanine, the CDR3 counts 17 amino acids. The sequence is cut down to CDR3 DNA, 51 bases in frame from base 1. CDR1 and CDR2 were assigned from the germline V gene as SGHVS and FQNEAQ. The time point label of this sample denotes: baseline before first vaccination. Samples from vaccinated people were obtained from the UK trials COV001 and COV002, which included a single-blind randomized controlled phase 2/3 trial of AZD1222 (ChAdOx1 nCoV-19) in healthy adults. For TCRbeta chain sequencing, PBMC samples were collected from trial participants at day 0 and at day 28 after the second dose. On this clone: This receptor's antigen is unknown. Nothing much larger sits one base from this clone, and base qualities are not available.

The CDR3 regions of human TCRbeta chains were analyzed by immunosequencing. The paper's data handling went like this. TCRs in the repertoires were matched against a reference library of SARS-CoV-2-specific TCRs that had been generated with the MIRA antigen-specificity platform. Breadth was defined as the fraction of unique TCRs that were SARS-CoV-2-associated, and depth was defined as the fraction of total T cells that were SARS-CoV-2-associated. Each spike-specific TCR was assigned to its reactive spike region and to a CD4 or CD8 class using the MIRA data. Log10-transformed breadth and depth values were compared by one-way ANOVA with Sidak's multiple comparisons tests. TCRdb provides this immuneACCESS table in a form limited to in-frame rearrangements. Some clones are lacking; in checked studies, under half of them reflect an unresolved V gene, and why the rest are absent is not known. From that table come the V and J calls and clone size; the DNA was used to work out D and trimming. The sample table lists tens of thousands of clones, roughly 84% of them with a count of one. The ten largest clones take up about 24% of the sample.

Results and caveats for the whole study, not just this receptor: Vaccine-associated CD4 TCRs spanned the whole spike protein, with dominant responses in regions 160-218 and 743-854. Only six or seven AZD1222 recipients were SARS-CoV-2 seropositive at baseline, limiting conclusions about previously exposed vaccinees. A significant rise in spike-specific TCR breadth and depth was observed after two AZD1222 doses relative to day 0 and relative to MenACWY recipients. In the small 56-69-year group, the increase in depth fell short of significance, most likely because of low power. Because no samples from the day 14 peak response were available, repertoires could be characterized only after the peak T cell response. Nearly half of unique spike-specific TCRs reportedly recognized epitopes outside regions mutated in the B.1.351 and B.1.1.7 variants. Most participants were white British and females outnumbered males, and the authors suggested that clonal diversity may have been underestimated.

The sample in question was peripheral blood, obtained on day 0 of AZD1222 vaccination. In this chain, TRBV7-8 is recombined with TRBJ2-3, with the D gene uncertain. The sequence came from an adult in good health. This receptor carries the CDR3 CASSLALLRLGTDTQYF. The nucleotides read TGTGCCAGCAGCTTAGCGCTCCTAAGATTGGGCACAGATACGCAGTATTTT.